This T cell receptor (beta chain) was recorded in a study of blood T cells in healthy people across ages. The CDR3 totals 14 residues. The V gene lost 2 bases and the J gene lost 2 bases, with 10 bases spanning the gap. Germline loops: CDR1 MNHNY, CDR2 SVGAGI (reference sequence). This clonotype was picked up a small number of times. Its antigen is undetermined. The study's findings and limits: PBMC samples, being unsorted, prevented any conclusive comparison of naive and antigen-experienced cells. Older individuals had lower TCR beta diversity per million T cells (the decline was roughly linear). Compared with aged donors, long-lived donors showed fewer expanded clones, suggesting selection.

Through a sample-barcoded 5' primer and a J-beta primer mix, a second PCR was run for about 6 to 11 cycles. TCRdb passed the 5' RACE reads through MiXCR, listing each CDR3 protein once. The sample has around 1,900,000 distinct CDR3 sequences; approximately 40% are singletons. The genes are TRBV6-6 and TRBJ2-7; D is ambiguous. The specimen was blood. The clonotype was recovered from a human donor in good health. In DNA form, the CDR3 reads TGTGCCAGCAGTTACAGTCTAACCACCTACGAGCAGTACTTC. It specifies CASSYSLTTYEQYF.